This T cell receptor beta chain emerged from a study of shared clonotypes between healthy human individuals. Study at large: Researchers assigned three CD4 naive, three CD4 memory, two CD8 naive and one CD8 memory plate to each donor.

The V end was cut by 0 bases, the J end by 0 bases, with 9 bases between. Per germline, CDR1 LGHNA and CDR2 YNFKEQ. CDR3 length equals 15 residues. The assay was immunoSEQ multiplex PCR, and TCRdb's table has in-frame clones only and misses some. Of more than 2,000,000 clones listed, 85% to 95% are singletons. The receptor was isolated from a man between 18 and 29 years old in good health. Some clones in this sample may be carry-over from other donors' samples. The V gene is TRBV4-2, the J gene TRBJ2-7; D remains unclear. The sample comprised naive CD4+ T cells from PBMCs. Noted subset: CD45RA+ positively selected. CDR3 region: CASSQDYKSSYEQYF. In nucleotides, the CDR3 is TGTGCCAGCAGCCAAGACTATAAAAGCTCCTACGAGCAGTACTTC.